This T cell receptor (beta chain) is drawn from a study of T cells in Graves' hyperthyroidism and ophthalmopathy. Study-level background: Peripheral blood was taken when the disease was first diagnosed, before any treatment began. Overall study results and limits: Ophthalmopathy, which appeared later, was predicted by the model a median about 6.8 months before onset.

The V segment lost 1 base and the J segment 6 bases; nucleotides outside the gene matches: 5. The CDR3 covers 16 residues. Germline V CDR1 and CDR2: MNHNY, SVGAGI (reference sequence). A note on this clonotype: What it recognizes is unknown.

The investigators amplified TCR beta CDR3 regions from RNA transcripts. Researchers ran a first-round RT-PCR on the TCR CDR3 using the HTBI primer set. MiXCR, applied by TCRdb to the multiplex PCR reads, yields one record per CDR3 protein. Of around 500,000 distinct CDR3 sequences in the sample, around 15% were seen once. The TCR sequence derives from a woman aged 18-35 years with Graves' hyperthyroidism. The sample comprised blood. The chain has TRBV6-6 and TRBJ2-4, with 11 bases lining up with TRBD2. The CDR3: CASSYFSGRDRNIQYF. Written as DNA, the CDR3 is TGTGCCAGCAGTTACTTTAGCGGGAGGGACAGAAACATTCAGTACTTC.